One and the same sample provided the 14 T cell receptor beta chains below, sequenced in a study of neurological immune-mediated disorders. From the 5' RACE reads, TCRdb called clonotypes with MiXCR, one entry per CDR3 protein. The table includes about 55,000 distinct CDR3 sequences, approximately 4.1% detected once. Material: PBMCs. The receptors were gathered from a man aged 45-60 years with multiple sclerosis.

Ten or more counts support this clonotype. The gene calls are TRBV2 and TRBJ1-5; 7 bases are shared with TRBD1. Germline V gene sequence: CDR1 SNHLY, CDR2 FYNNEI. The CDR3 loop spans 12 amino acids. V lost 9 bases to trimming and J lost 9 bases; unmatched junction nucleotides: 8. CDR3 sequence: CARATQGGPQHF. Here the CDR3 DNA reads TGTGCCAGAGCAACCCAGGGGGGGCCCCAGCATTTT.

The gene calls are TRBV15 and TRBJ2-2; D is ambiguous. The CDR3 consists of 13 residues. The V end lost 3 bases, the J end lost 10 bases, and 12 bases lay between the germline ends. Germline V gene sequence: CDR1 LNHNV, CDR2 YYDKDF (reference sequence). The CDR3 DNA reads TGTGCCACCAGCAGCTTCGGGCCCGAGGAGCTGTTTTTT. Protein: CATSSFGPEELFF.

This clonotype was seen many times. V usage is TRBV10-3 and J usage is TRBJ2-3, with D perhaps given as TRBD1 or TRBD2 (5 bases each). The germline V and J ends were trimmed by 2 bases and 10 bases, with 10 bases remaining between them. This CDR3 comprises 12 residues. Per germline, CDR1 ENHRY and CDR2 SYGVKD. The DNA of the CDR3 is TGTGCCATCAGTGAGCTCGGGGACGCGCAGTATTTT. Its translation: CAISELGDAQYF.

This clonotype occurred many times. The CDR3 spells CASSPTEYEQYF. CDR3 sequence (DNA): TGTGCCAGCAGCCCCACGGAGTACGAGCAGTACTTC. The chain recombines TRBV7-6 with TRBJ2-7, with D unresolved. The CDR3 spans 12 residues. Germline V lookup: CDR1 SGHVS, CDR2 FNYEAQ. V lost 5 bases to trimming and J lost 4 bases, with 9 bases between them.

In its sample, this clonotype was seen many times. The chain employs TRBV6-5 and TRBJ1-5; D might be TRBD1 (5 bases). Trimming left V 6 bases short and J 6 bases short, with 18 bases between. The CDR3 runs to 15 residues. Germline loops: CDR1 MNHEY, CDR2 SVGAGI. Written as DNA, the CDR3 is TGTGCCAGCAGGCAAACTTCCCGGGGGTCTCAGCCCCAGCATTTT. Translated, it gives CASRQTSRGSQPQHF.

In this sample, this clonotype turned up many times. V usage is TRBV9 and J usage is TRBJ2-7; D remains ambiguous. The CDR3 runs 15 residues. Germline V gene lookup returns CDR1 SGDLS and CDR2 YYNGEE. Trimming removed 0 bases at V and 0 bases at J, with 10 bases between. The CDR3 nucleotides read TGTGCCAGCAGCGTAGGAGCAGGTTTCTCCTACGAGCAGTACTTC. It is translated as CASSVGAGFSYEQYF. Using reference TRBV9 and TRBJ2-7 for the parts outside the CDR3, the full variable domain is DSGVTQTPKHLITATGQRVTLRCSPRSGDLSVYWYQQSLDQGLQFLIQYYNGEERAKGNILERFSAQQFPDLHSELNLSSLELGDSALYFCASSVGAGFSYEQYFGPGTRLTVT.

In this sample, this clonotype turned up many times. J is TRBJ2-7 and V is TRBV29-1; tentatively, D is TRBD1 or TRBD2 (6 bases each). The germline gives CDR1 SQVTM, CDR2 ANQGSEA. CDR3 length: 13 residues. V was trimmed by 5 bases and J by 6 bases, leaving 17 bases between them. The DNA for the CDR3 is TGCAGCGTTAGGAGGGGGAGCTCCGGCGAGCAGTACTTC. This sequence encodes CSVRRGSSGEQYF.

At least ten counts were recorded for this clonotype. The J gene is TRBJ2-5, the V gene TRBV27; 12 bases are a match to TRBD2. This CDR3 is 15 amino acids long. Germline V gene lookup returns CDR1 MNHEY and CDR2 SMNVEV (reference sequence). Trimming at V came to 6 bases and at J to 0 bases, leaving 2 bases not matched to a gene. The CDR3 loop reads CASSWTSGDQETQYF. CDR3 in DNA: TGTGCCAGCAGCTGGACTAGCGGGGACCAAGAGACCCAGTACTTC.

This clonotype showed up many times. V and J are TRBV5-1 and TRBJ2-1, with 7 nucleotides matching TRBD2. The CDR3 consists of 16 residues. In germline, CDR1 is SGHRS, CDR2 YFSETQ. Trimming at V came to 0 bases and at J to 3 bases, leaving 6 bases not matched to a gene. The CDR3 here is CASSLAASGYYNEQFF. DNA for the CDR3: TGCGCCAGCAGCTTGGCGGCTAGCGGATACTACAATGAGCAGTTCTTC.

Many counts were recorded for this clonotype. The gene calls are TRBV5-1 and TRBJ2-3; D gene ambiguous. V lost 0 bases, J lost 4 bases, and 6 bases lay in between. Germline CDR1 reads SGHRS; CDR2 reads YFSETQ. CDR3 length equals 13 residues. The CDR3 DNA follows: TGCGCCAGCAGCTTGGACTGGGCAGATACGCAGTATTTT. Translating it yields CASSLDWADTQYF. Full variable domain (missing parts from reference TRBV5-1 and TRBJ2-3): KAGVTQTPRYLIKTRGQQVTLSCSPISGHRSVSWYQQTPGQGLQFLFEYFSETQRNKGNFPGRFSGRQFSNSRSEMNVSTLELGDSALYLCASSLDWADTQYFGPGTRLTVL.

V gene TRBV7-2 combines with J gene TRBJ1-2; D unclear. Per the germline V gene, CDR1 is SGHTA and CDR2 is FQGNSA. The CDR3 length is 14 residues. V dropped 2 bases and J dropped 2 bases, with 9 bases sitting between them. The CDR3 DNA reads TGTGCCAGCAGCTTACTAACCACGAACTATGGCTACACCTTC. Encoded protein: CASSLLTTNYGYTF.

In this sample, this clonotype turned up many times. The chain carries TRBV12-5 and TRBJ2-3; D remains unclear. Germline loops: CDR1 LGHNT, CDR2 FRNRAP. Trimming pared 6 bases from V and 0 bases from J, leaving 7 bases between. CDR3 length: 13 amino acids. CDR3 DNA: TGTGCTAGTGGGGATACTAGCACAGATACGCAGTATTTT. It encodes CASGDTSTDTQYF.

The table lists this clonotype with many counts. The gene calls are TRBV5-8 and TRBJ2-7; the D gene is possibly TRBD2 (6 bases). Germline V CDR1 and CDR2: SGHTS, YDEGEE. The CDR3 extends over 17 amino acids. Trimming shortened V by 0 bases and J by 2 bases, and 18 bases separated the two germline ends. The CDR3: CASSLVPFGGIAYEQYF. CDR3 bases: TGTGCCAGCAGCTTGGTACCTTTCGGGGGAATTGCCTACGAGCAGTACTTC.

This clonotype was observed many times. V gene TRBV20-1 combines with J gene TRBJ1-1, with a possible D match to TRBD1 (6 bases). Germline loops: CDR1 DFQATT, CDR2 SNEGSKA (reference sequence). CDR3 length equals 14 residues. The V end was cut by 6 bases, the J end by 5 bases, with 19 bases between. In DNA form, the CDR3 reads TGCAGTGCCCAAAGGGGGAACAGGGAAACTGAAGCTTTCTTT. Its protein product is CSAQRGNRETEAFF.